Listed below are T cell receptor beta chains from one sample, sequenced in a study of blood T cells in healthy people across ages. Using its own MiXCR run on the 5' RACE reads, TCRdb lists one record per CDR3 protein. The sample includes hundreds of thousands of distinct CDR3 sequences, roughly 53% of them seen just once. The sequenced sample consisted of blood. Receptors were obtained from a man older than 75 in good health. Both conserved end residues are part of each CDR3. Fields, in order: CDR3 protein, CDR3 DNA, D gene, V gene, J gene, clone size. D genes are given only for firm matches. For some rows the clone size is stated as once, few or many, or as a class when expanded; others skip it.

CDR3 protein: CASSSQGNVNRYAYF; CDR3 DNA: TGCGCCAGCAGCTCACAGGGTAATGTGAACAGATACGCGTATTTT; D gene: NA; V gene: TRBV5-1; J gene: TRBJ2-3; clone size: once
CDR3 protein: CATSRAGTNHRYAYF; CDR3 DNA: TGTGCCACCAGCAGAGCTGGGACTAACCACAGATACGCGTATTTT; D gene: TRBD2; V gene: TRBV15; J gene: TRBJ2-3; clone size: few
CDR3 protein: CASSPPSGRAHEQFF; CDR3 DNA: TGTGCCAGCTCACCACCGAGCGGGAGGGCCCACGAGCAGTTCTTC; D gene: TRBD2; V gene: TRBV18; J gene: TRBJ2-1; clone size: NA
CDR3 protein: CASSPGTSSAQYF; CDR3 DNA: TGTGCCAGCAGTCCTGGGACTAGCTCGGCGCAGTATTTT; D gene: TRBD2; V gene: TRBV6-6; J gene: TRBJ2-3; clone size: few
CDR3 protein: CAIRRGLAGAKETQYF; CDR3 DNA: TGTGCCATCAGGAGGGGACTAGCGGGAGCAAAAGAGACCCAGTACTTC; D gene: TRBD2; V gene: TRBV10-3; J gene: TRBJ2-5; clone size: NA
CDR3 protein: CASSFSGGAGNEQFF; CDR3 DNA: TGTGCCAGCAGCTTTAGCGGGGGGGCAGGGAATGAGCAGTTCTTC; D gene: TRBD2; V gene: TRBV7-2; J gene: TRBJ2-1; clone size: NA
CDR3 protein: CASSYSRVGTEAFF; CDR3 DNA: TGTGCCAGCAGTTACTCCAGGGTTGGCACTGAAGCTTTCTTT; D gene: NA; V gene: TRBV6-6; J gene: TRBJ1-1; clone size: NA
CDR3 protein: CATSRDRGQAFF; CDR3 DNA: TGTGCCACCAGCAGAGATAGGGGACAAGCTTTCTTT; D gene: NA; V gene: TRBV15; J gene: TRBJ1-1; clone size: NA
CDR3 protein: CASRLNSGSADTQYF; CDR3 DNA: TGCGCCAGCAGGTTAAATAGCGGGAGCGCAGATACGCAGTATTTT; D gene: TRBD2; V gene: TRBV5-1; J gene: TRBJ2-3; clone size: NA
CDR3 protein: CASSIGLAGASNEQFF; CDR3 DNA: TGCGCCAGCAGCATCGGACTAGCGGGAGCAAGCAATGAGCAGTTCTTC; D gene: TRBD2; V gene: TRBV5-1; J gene: TRBJ2-1; clone size: NA
CDR3 protein: CASSKTYYNEQFF; CDR3 DNA: TGTGCCAGCAGCAAAACCTACTACAATGAGCAGTTCTTC; D gene: NA; V gene: TRBV6-1; J gene: TRBJ2-1; clone size: NA
CDR3 protein: CASSSTPVTALTAVEGYTF; CDR3 DNA: TGTGCCAGCAGCTCTACCCCGGTCACTGCCCTAACGGCAGTCGAGGGCTACACCTTC; D gene: NA; V gene: TRBV7-3; J gene: TRBJ1-2; clone size: NA
CDR3 protein: CASSRGRGDIQYF; CDR3 DNA: TGTGCCAGTTCCCGGGGCCGAGGAGACATTCAGTACTTC; D gene: NA; V gene: TRBV6-4; J gene: TRBJ2-4; clone size: NA
CDR3 protein: CASSSVPSGRYNIQYF; CDR3 DNA: TGTGCCAGCAGCTCCGTCCCTAGCGGGAGATATAACATTCAGTACTTC; D gene: TRBD2; V gene: TRBV7-2; J gene: TRBJ2-4; clone size: NA
CDR3 protein: CASSLSRANEQFF; CDR3 DNA: TGTGCCAGCAGCCTCAGCAGGGCCAATGAGCAGTTCTTC; D gene: NA; V gene: TRBV7-2; J gene: TRBJ2-1; clone size: few
CDR3 protein: CSVRGPASYEQYF; CDR3 DNA: TGCAGCGTCCGGGGACCAGCCTCCTACGAGCAGTACTTC; D gene: NA; V gene: TRBV29-1; J gene: TRBJ2-7; clone size: many
CDR3 protein: CASTTSSGGAYNEQFF; CDR3 DNA: TGTGCCAGCACCACAAGCTCCGGGGGCGCCTACAATGAGCAGTTCTTC; D gene: NA; V gene: TRBV6-1; J gene: TRBJ2-1; clone size: NA
CDR3 protein: CSARDAAGGHYEQYF; CDR3 DNA: TGCAGTGCTAGAGATGCCGCAGGGGGCCACTACGAGCAGTACTTC; D gene: TRBD1; V gene: TRBV20-1; J gene: TRBJ2-7; clone size: NA
CDR3 protein: CSADGTGESNQETQYF; CDR3 DNA: TGCAGTGCCGACGGGACAGGGGAAAGTAACCAAGAGACCCAGTACTTC; D gene: TRBD1; V gene: TRBV20-1; J gene: TRBJ2-5; clone size: few
CDR3 protein: CASSLYPPPGSPEGTTEAFF; CDR3 DNA: TGTGCCAGCAGCTTATATCCCCCTCCGGGAAGCCCGGAGGGCACCACTGAAGCTTTCTTT; D gene: NA; V gene: TRBV11-3; J gene: TRBJ1-1; clone size: NA
CDR3 protein: CASSSPTGFANYGHTF; CDR3 DNA: TGTGCCAGCAGCTCCCCGACAGGCTTTGCTAACTATGGCCACACCTTC; D gene: NA; V gene: TRBV11-2; J gene: TRBJ1-2; clone size: NA
CDR3 protein: CASTPTWAGTYEQYF; CDR3 DNA: TGTGCCAGCACACCAACATGGGCCGGTACCTACGAGCAGTACTTC; D gene: NA; V gene: TRBV6-5; J gene: TRBJ2-7; clone size: NA
CDR3 protein: CASSLGYDAYF; CDR3 DNA: TGTGCCAGCAGCTTGGGCTATGACGCGTATTTT; D gene: NA; V gene: TRBV11-2; J gene: TRBJ2-3; clone size: NA
CDR3 protein: CASSERGTRDTQYF; CDR3 DNA: TGTGCCAGCAGTGAGAGGGGGACGCGAGATACGCAGTATTTT; D gene: NA; V gene: TRBV25-1; J gene: TRBJ2-3; clone size: NA
CDR3 protein: CASTLFGPSNQPQHF; CDR3 DNA: TGTGCCAGCACCCTCTTCGGGCCGAGCAATCAGCCCCAGCATTTT; D gene: NA; V gene: TRBV7-2; J gene: TRBJ1-5; clone size: few
CDR3 protein: CASSYSNLGSSGYTF; CDR3 DNA: TGTGCCAGCAGTTACTCGAATTTGGGATCATCGGGCTACACCTTC; D gene: NA; V gene: TRBV6-6; J gene: TRBJ1-2; clone size: few
CDR3 protein: CASSPGTSGQFF; CDR3 DNA: TGCGCCAGCAGCCCCGGGACGAGCGGGCAGTTCTTC; D gene: NA; V gene: TRBV5-1; J gene: TRBJ2-1; clone size: few
CDR3 protein: CALLAAGFYNEQFF; CDR3 DNA: TGTGCCCTACTCGCGGCAGGGTTTTACAATGAGCAGTTCTTC; D gene: NA; V gene: TRBV2; J gene: TRBJ2-1; clone size: NA
CDR3 protein: CASSLRALEAKNIQYF; CDR3 DNA: TGCGCCAGCAGCCTCAGGGCCCTAGAGGCCAAAAACATTCAGTACTTC; D gene: NA; V gene: TRBV4-1; J gene: TRBJ2-4; clone size: NA
CDR3 protein: CASSHLQGATEQFF; CDR3 DNA: TGTGCCAGCAGCCATCTCCAGGGGGCTACTGAGCAGTTCTTC; D gene: TRBD1; V gene: TRBV3-1; J gene: TRBJ2-1; clone size: few
CDR3 protein: CRGFGAGTSYEQYF; CDR3 DNA: TGCAGGGGGTTCGGAGCGGGTACCTCCTACGAGCAGTACTTC; D gene: NA; V gene: TRBV20-1; J gene: TRBJ2-7; clone size: many
CDR3 protein: CASSLIQNTEAFF; CDR3 DNA: TGTGCCAGCAGCTTAATACAGAACACTGAAGCTTTCTTT; D gene: NA; V gene: TRBV7-3; J gene: TRBJ1-1; clone size: NA
CDR3 protein: CASSYIGRMGRVVEASYNEQFF; CDR3 DNA: TGTGCCAGCAGTTATATCGGCCGCATGGGCAGGGTCGTAGAAGCTTCGTACAATGAGCAGTTCTTC; D gene: NA; V gene: TRBV27; J gene: TRBJ2-1; clone size: few
CDR3 protein: CASRQGLAGANVLTF; CDR3 DNA: TGTGCCAGTCGACAGGGACTCGCTGGGGCCAACGTCCTGACTTTC; D gene: NA; V gene: TRBV28; J gene: TRBJ2-6; clone size: once
CDR3 protein: CASSLRPGQGTDTQYF; CDR3 DNA: TGTGCCAGCAGCCTCAGGCCGGGACAGGGGACAGATACGCAGTATTTT; D gene: TRBD1; V gene: TRBV4-2; J gene: TRBJ2-3; clone size: NA
CDR3 protein: CASSLGTSGMETQYF; CDR3 DNA: TGTGCCAGCAGCCTAGGGACTAGCGGGATGGAGACCCAGTACTTC; D gene: TRBD2; V gene: TRBV5-5; J gene: TRBJ2-5; clone size: NA
CDR3 protein: CASTRGSYEQYF; CDR3 DNA: TGTGCCAGCACTCGCGGCTCCTACGAGCAGTACTTC; D gene: NA; V gene: TRBV7-9; J gene: TRBJ2-7; clone size: NA
CDR3 protein: CASSLELNIQYF; CDR3 DNA: TGTGCCAGTAGCTTAGAGTTGAACATTCAGTACTTC; D gene: NA; V gene: TRBV7-2; J gene: TRBJ2-4; clone size: few
CDR3 protein: CASMPGTGNTEAFF; CDR3 DNA: TGCGCCAGCATGCCCGGGACAGGGAACACTGAAGCTTTCTTT; D gene: TRBD1; V gene: TRBV5-1; J gene: TRBJ1-1; clone size: few
CDR3 protein: CASSRITDTQYF; CDR3 DNA: TGTGCCAGCAGCAGAATCACAGATACGCAGTATTTT; D gene: NA; V gene: TRBV7-9; J gene: TRBJ2-3; clone size: once
CDR3 protein: CASSRNPGEGTEAFF; CDR3 DNA: TGTGCCAGCAGTCGGAACCCAGGGGAGGGAACTGAAGCTTTCTTT; D gene: NA; V gene: TRBV6-5; J gene: TRBJ1-1; clone size: NA
CDR3 protein: CAWSRQGAAKNIQYF; CDR3 DNA: TGTGCCTGGAGTAGACAGGGGGCAGCCAAAAACATTCAGTACTTC; D gene: TRBD1; V gene: TRBV30; J gene: TRBJ2-4; clone size: few
CDR3 protein: CASSPGTREGADEQFF; CDR3 DNA: TGTGCCAGCAGCCCCGGGACCCGAGAAGGGGCAGATGAGCAGTTCTTC; D gene: NA; V gene: TRBV12-3/TRBV12-4; J gene: TRBJ2-1; clone size: NA
CDR3 protein: CSVQGQGETQYF; CDR3 DNA: TGCAGCGTGCAGGGACAGGGAGAGACCCAGTACTTC; D gene: TRBD1; V gene: TRBV29-1; J gene: TRBJ2-5; clone size: once
CDR3 protein: CASTRGDRSSYNEQFF; CDR3 DNA: TGTGCCAGCACCCGGGGGGACAGGAGCTCCTACAATGAGCAGTTCTTC; D gene: NA; V gene: TRBV12-3/TRBV12-4; J gene: TRBJ2-1; clone size: NA
CDR3 protein: CASLSVGEQFF; CDR3 DNA: TGTGCCAGCCTCTCGGTGGGGGAGCAGTTCTTC; D gene: NA; V gene: TRBV7-9; J gene: TRBJ2-1; clone size: few
CDR3 protein: CASSLDRLLYNEQYF; CDR3 DNA: TGTGCCAGCAGCTTGGACAGACTCCTCTACAATGAGCAGTACTTC; D gene: NA; V gene: TRBV5-6; J gene: TRBJ2-5; clone size: once
CDR3 protein: CASTPFGANVLTF; CDR3 DNA: TGTGCCAGCACCCCGTTTGGGGCCAACGTCCTGACTTTC; D gene: NA; V gene: TRBV6-5; J gene: TRBJ2-6; clone size: many
CDR3 protein: CASSYTTGTASIGYTF; CDR3 DNA: TGTGCCAGCAGTTACACCACCGGGACTGCCTCAATAGGCTACACCTTC; D gene: NA; V gene: TRBV6-6; J gene: TRBJ1-2; clone size: few
CDR3 protein: CSVARSSYEQYF; CDR3 DNA: TGCAGCGTGGCACGGAGCTCCTACGAGCAGTACTTC; D gene: NA; V gene: TRBV29-1; J gene: TRBJ2-7; clone size: NA
CDR3 protein: CASSVDGGAPNSYEQYF; CDR3 DNA: TGTGCCAGCAGCGTAGACGGGGGGGCGCCCAACTCCTACGAGCAGTACTTC; D gene: TRBD2; V gene: TRBV9; J gene: TRBJ2-7; clone size: NA
CDR3 protein: CASSPRTGTYITEAFF; CDR3 DNA: TGCGCCAGCAGCCCAAGGACAGGGACTTATATCACTGAAGCTTTCTTT; D gene: TRBD1; V gene: TRBV4-1; J gene: TRBJ1-1; clone size: NA
CDR3 protein: CASSLVASGKSYEQYF; CDR3 DNA: TGTGCCAGCAGCTTAGTCGCTAGCGGGAAATCCTACGAGCAGTACTTC; D gene: TRBD2; V gene: TRBV7-2; J gene: TRBJ2-7; clone size: NA
CDR3 protein: CASSLGDSSNTEAFF; CDR3 DNA: TGTGCCAGCAGCTTGGGGGACAGCTCGAACACTGAAGCTTTCTTT; D gene: TRBD1; V gene: TRBV7-2; J gene: TRBJ1-1; clone size: NA
CDR3 protein: CASSWRGDYNEQFF; CDR3 DNA: TGTGCCAGCAGCTGGCGGGGAGACTACAATGAGCAGTTCTTC; D gene: NA; V gene: TRBV7-2; J gene: TRBJ2-1; clone size: NA
CDR3 protein: CASLGPGAYEQYF; CDR3 DNA: TGTGCCAGCCTTGGACCGGGGGCCTACGAGCAGTACTTC; D gene: NA; V gene: TRBV6-1; J gene: TRBJ2-7; clone size: few
CDR3 protein: CASSLGAGPRANYGYTF; CDR3 DNA: TGTGCCAGCAGCTTGGGGGCAGGGCCGAGAGCTAACTATGGCTACACCTTC; D gene: NA; V gene: TRBV5-4; J gene: TRBJ1-2; clone size: NA
CDR3 protein: CAGGTGGLDTQYF; CDR3 DNA: TGTGCCGGCGGGACAGGGGGCTTGGATACGCAGTATTTT; D gene: TRBD1; V gene: TRBV2; J gene: TRBJ2-3; clone size: NA
CDR3 protein: CASSSGATSGANVLTF; CDR3 DNA: TGTGCCAGCAGTTCCGGGGCCACCTCTGGGGCCAACGTCCTGACTTTC; D gene: NA; V gene: TRBV7-9; J gene: TRBJ2-6; clone size: NA
CDR3 protein: CATSDGPGQGNYGYTF; CDR3 DNA: TGTGCCACCAGTGATGGCCCGGGACAGGGTAACTATGGCTACACCTTC; D gene: TRBD1; V gene: TRBV24-1; J gene: TRBJ1-2; clone size: NA